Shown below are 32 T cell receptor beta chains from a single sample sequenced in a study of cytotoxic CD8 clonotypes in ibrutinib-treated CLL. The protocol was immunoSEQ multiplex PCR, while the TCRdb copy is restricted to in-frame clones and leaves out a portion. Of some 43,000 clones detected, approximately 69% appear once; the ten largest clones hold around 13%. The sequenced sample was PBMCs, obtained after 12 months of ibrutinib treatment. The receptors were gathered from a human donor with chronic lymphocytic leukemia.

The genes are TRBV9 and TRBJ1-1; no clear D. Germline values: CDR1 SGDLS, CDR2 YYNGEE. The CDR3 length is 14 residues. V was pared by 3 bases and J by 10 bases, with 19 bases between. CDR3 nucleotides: TGTGCCAGCAGCGACCAGACTGCCCCCGAGGGAGCTTTCTTT. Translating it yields CASSDQTAPEGAFF.

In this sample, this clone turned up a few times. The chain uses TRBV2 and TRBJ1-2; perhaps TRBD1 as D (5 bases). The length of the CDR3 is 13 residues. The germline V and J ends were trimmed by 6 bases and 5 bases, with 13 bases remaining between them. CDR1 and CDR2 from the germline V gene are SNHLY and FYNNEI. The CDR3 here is CASRREGRYGYTF. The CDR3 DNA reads TGTGCCAGCAGAAGGGAGGGGAGGTATGGCTACACCTTC.

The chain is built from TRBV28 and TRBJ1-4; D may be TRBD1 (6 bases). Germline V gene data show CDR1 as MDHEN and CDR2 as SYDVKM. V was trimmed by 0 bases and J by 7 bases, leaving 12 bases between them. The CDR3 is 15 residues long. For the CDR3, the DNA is TGTGCCAGCAGTTTATGGGGGGGCGCAGGTGAAAAACTGTTTTTT. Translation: CASSLWGGAGEKLFF.

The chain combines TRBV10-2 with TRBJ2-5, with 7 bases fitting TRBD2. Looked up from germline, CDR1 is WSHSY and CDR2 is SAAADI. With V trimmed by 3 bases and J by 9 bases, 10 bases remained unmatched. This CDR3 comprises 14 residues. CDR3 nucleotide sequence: TGCGCCAGCAGTGAACCCGGGGGGTCTGGAGCCCAGTACTTC. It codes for CASSEPGGSGAQYF.

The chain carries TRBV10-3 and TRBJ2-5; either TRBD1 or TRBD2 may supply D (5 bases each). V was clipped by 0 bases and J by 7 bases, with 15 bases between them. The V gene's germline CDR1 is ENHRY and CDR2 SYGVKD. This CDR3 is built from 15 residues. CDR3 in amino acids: CAISESIGTLGTQYF. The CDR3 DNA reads TGTGCCATCAGTGAGTCGATCGGGACCCTCGGGACCCAGTACTTC.

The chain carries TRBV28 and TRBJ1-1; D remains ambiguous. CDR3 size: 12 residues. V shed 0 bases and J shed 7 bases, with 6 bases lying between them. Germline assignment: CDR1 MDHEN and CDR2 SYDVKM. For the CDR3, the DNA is TGTGCCAGCAGTTTATGGGCAAGTGAAGCTTTCTTT. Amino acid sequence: CASSLWASEAFF.

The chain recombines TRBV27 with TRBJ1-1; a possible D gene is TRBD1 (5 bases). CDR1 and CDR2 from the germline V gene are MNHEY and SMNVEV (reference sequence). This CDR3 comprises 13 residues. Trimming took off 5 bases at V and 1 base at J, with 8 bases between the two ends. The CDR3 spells CASSEGQNTEAFF. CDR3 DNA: TGTGCCAGCAGTGAAGGACAGAACACTGAAGCTTTCTTT.

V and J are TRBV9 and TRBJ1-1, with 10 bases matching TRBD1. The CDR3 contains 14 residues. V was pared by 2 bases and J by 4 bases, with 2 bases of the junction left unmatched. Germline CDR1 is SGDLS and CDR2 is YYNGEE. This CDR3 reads CASSVRTGGTEAFF. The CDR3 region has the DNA TGTGCCAGCAGCGTCAGGACAGGGGGCACTGAAGCTTTCTTT.

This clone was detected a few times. CDR3 amino acids: CASGQGDGYTF. DNA for the CDR3: TGTGCCAGTGGACAGGGTGATGGCTACACCTTC. The V and J genes are TRBV9 and TRBJ1-2; TRBD1 agrees at 8 bases. The J segment lost 6 bases and the V segment lost 8 bases, leaving 3 bases of the junction unmatched. The CDR3 has 11 amino acids. Germline CDR1 SGDLS, CDR2 YYNGEE.

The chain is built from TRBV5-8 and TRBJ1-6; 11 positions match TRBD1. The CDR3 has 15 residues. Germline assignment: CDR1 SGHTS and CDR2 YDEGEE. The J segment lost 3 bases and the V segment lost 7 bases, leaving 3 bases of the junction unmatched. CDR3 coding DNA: TGTGCCAGCCGGGACAGGGGGAACTATAATTCACCCCTCCACTTT. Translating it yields CASRDRGNYNSPLHF.

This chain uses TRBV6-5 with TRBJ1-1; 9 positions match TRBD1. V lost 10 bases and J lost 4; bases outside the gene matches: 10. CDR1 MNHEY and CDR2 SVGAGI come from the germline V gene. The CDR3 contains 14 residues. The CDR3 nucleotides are TGTGCCACATGGACAGGGGAGTATAGCACTGAAGCTTTCTTT. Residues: CATWTGEYSTEAFF.

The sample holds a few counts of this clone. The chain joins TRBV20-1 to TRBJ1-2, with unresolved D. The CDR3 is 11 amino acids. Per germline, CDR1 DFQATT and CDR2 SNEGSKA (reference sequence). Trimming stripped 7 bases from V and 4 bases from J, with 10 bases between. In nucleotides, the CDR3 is TGCAGTGGAGATCGAGCCTATGGCTACACCTTC. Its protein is CSGDRAYGYTF.

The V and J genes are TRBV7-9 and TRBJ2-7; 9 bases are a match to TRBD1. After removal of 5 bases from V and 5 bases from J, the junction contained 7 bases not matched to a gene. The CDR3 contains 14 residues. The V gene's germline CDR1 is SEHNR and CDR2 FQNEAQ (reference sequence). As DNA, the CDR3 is TGTGCCAGCAGCGGGACAGGGTTCCCAAACGAGCAGTACTTC. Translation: CASSGTGFPNEQYF. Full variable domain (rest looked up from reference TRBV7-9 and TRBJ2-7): DTGVSQNPRHKITKRGQNVTFRCDPISEHNRLYWYRQTLGQGPEFLTYFQNEAQLEKSRLLSDRFSAERPKGSFSTLEIQRTEQGDSAMYLCASSGTGFPNEQYFGPGTRLTVT.

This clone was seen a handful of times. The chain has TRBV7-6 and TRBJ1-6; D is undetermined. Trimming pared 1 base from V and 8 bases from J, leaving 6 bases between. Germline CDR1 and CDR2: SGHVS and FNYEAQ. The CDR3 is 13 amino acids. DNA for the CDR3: TGTGCCAGCAGCTTAGATGCTGATTCACCCCTCCACTTT. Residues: CASSLDADSPLHF.

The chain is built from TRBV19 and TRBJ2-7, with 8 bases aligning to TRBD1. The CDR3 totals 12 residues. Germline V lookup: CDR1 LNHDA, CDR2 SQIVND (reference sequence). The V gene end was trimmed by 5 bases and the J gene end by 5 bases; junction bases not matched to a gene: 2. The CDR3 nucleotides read TGTGCCAGTAGTCTACAGGGGGACGAGCAGTACTTC. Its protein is CASSLQGDEQYF. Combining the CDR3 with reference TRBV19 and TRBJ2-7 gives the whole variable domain DGGITQSPKYLFRKEGQNVTLSCEQNLNHDAMYWYRQDPGQGLRLIYYSQIVNDFQKGDIAEGYSVSREKKESFPLTVTSAQKNPTAFYLCASSLQGDEQYFGPGTRLTVT.

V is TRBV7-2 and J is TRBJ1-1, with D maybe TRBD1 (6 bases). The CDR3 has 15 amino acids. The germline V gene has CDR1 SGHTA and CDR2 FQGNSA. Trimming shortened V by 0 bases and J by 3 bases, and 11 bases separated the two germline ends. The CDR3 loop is CASSLAAGEDTEAFF. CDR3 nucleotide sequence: TGTGCCAGCAGCTTAGCGGCAGGGGAGGACACTGAAGCTTTCTTT.

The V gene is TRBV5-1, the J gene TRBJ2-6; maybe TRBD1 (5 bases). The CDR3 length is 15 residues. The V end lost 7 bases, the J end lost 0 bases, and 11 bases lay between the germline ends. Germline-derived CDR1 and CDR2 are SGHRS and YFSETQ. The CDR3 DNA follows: TGCGCCAGCGGACAACCGTTCTCTGGGGCCAACGTCCTGACTTTC. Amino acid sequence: CASGQPFSGANVLTF.

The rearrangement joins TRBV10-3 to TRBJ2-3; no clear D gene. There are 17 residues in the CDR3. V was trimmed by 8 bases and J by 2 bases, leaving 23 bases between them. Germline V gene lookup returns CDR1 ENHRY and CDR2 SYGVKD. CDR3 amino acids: CAISDPVGGRNTDTQYF. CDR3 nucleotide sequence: TGTGCCATCTCCGACCCCGTTGGTGGCAGAAACACAGATACGCAGTATTTT.

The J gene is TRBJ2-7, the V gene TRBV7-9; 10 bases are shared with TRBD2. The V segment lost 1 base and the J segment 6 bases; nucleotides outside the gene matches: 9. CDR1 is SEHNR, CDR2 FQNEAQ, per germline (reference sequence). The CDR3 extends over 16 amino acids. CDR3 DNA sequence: TGTGCCAGCAGCTTAGAGTTCGGAGTAGCGGGGGGCGAGCAGTACTTC. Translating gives CASSLEFGVAGGEQYF.

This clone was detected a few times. The CDR3 DNA reads TGTGCTAGTGGCACAGGGTTCTTCTACGAGCAGTACTTC. Encoded protein: CASGTGFFYEQYF. This chain links TRBV12-5 with TRBJ2-7, with a tentative D call TRBD1 (6 bases). The CDR3 consists of 13 residues. V was cut by 6 bases and J by 3 bases, with 12 bases left in between. CDR1 LGHNT and CDR2 FRNRAP come from the germline V gene.

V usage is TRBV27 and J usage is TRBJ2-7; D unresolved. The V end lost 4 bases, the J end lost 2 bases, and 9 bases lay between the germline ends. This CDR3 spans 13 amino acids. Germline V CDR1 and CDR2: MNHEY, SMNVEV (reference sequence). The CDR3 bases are TGTGCCAGCAGTTACCAGGAACCCTACGAGCAGTACTTC. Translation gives CASSYQEPYEQYF.

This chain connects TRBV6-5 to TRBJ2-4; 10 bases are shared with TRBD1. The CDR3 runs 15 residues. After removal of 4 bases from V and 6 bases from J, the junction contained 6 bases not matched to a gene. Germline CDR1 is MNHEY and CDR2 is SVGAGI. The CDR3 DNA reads TGTGCCAGCAGTTCCCCCGGGACAGGGGCAAACATTCAGTACTTC. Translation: CASSSPGTGANIQYF.

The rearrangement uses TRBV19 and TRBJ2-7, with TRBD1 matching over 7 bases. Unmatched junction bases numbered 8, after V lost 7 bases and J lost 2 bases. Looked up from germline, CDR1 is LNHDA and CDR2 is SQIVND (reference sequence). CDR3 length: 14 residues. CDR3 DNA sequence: TGTGCCAGTAAAAGGGACAGCGTCACCTACGAGCAGTACTTC. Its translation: CASKRDSVTYEQYF.

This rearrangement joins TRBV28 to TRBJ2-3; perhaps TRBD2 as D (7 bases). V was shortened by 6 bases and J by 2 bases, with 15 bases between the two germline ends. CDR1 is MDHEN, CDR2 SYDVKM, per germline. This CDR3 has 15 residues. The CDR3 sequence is CASSNGGAATDTQYF. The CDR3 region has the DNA TGTGCCAGCAGCAATGGGGGGGCCGCCACAGATACGCAGTATTTT.

CDR3 nucleotide sequence: TGTGCCTGGAGCTACATGGGGTCACCCCTCCACTTT. It translates to CAWSYMGSPLHF. This rearrangement joins TRBV30 to TRBJ1-6; D is unclear. Deletions cut 3 bases from V and 10 bases from J, with 10 bases between. The CDR3 extends over 12 amino acids. The germline CDR1 and CDR2 sequences are GTSNPN and SVGIG (reference sequence).

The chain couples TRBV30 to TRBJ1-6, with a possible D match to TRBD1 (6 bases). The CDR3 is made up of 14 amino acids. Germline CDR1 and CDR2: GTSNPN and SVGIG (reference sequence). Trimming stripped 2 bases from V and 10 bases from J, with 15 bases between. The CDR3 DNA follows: TGTGCCTGGAGTACCAGGGGAAGCGAATCACCCCTCCACTTT. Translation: CAWSTRGSESPLHF.

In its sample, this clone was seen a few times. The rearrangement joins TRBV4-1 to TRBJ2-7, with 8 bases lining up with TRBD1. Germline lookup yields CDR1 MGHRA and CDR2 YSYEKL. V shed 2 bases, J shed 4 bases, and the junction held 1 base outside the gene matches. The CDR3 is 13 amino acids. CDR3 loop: CASSQWTGYEQYF. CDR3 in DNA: TGCGCCAGCAGCCAATGGACAGGGTACGAGCAGTACTTC.

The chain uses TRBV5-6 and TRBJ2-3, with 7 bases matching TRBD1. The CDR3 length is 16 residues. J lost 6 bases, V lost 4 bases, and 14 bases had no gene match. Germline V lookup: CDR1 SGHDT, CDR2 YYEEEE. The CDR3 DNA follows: TGTGCCAGCAGCCTTAACCGGGACAGCCTAAGGGATACGCAGTATTTT. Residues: CASSLNRDSLRDTQYF.

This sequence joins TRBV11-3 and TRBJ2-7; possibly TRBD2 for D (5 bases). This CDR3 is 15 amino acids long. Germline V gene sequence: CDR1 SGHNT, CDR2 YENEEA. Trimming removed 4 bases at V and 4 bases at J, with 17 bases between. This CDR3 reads CASSSSGSTFYEQYF. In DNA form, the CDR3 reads TGTGCCAGCAGCTCCTCGGGATCCACTTTTTACGAGCAGTACTTC.

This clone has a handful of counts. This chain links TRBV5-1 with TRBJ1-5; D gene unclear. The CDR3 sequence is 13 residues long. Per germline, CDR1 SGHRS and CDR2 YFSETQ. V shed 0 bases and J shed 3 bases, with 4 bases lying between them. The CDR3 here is CASSLAINQPQHF. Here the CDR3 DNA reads TGCGCCAGCAGCTTGGCAATCAATCAGCCCCAGCATTTT.

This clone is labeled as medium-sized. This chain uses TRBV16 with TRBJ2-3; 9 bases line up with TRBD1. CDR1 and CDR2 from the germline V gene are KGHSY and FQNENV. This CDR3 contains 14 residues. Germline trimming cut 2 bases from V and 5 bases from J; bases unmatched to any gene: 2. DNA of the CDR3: TGTGCCAGCAGCCAACCGGACAGGGGAGATACGCAGTATTTT. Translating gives CASSQPDRGDTQYF. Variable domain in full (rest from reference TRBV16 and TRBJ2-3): GEEVAQTPKHLVRGEGQKAKLYCAPIKGHSYVFWYQQVLKNEFKFLISFQNENVFDETGMPKERFSAKCLPNSPCSLEIQATKLEDSAVYFCASSQPDRGDTQYFGPGTRLTVL.

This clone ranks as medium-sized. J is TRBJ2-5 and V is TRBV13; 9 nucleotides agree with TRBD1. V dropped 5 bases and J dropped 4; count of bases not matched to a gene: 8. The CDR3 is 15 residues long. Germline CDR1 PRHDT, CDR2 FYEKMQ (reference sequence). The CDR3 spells CASSNNRGLLETQYF. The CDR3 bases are TGTGCCAGCAGCAACAACAGGGGGCTTTTAGAGACCCAGTACTTC. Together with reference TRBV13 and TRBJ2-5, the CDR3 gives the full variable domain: AAGVIQSPRHLIKEKRETATLKCYPIPRHDTVYWYQQGPGQDPQFLISFYEKMQSDKGSIPDRFSAQQFSDYHSELNMSSLELGDSALYFCASSNNRGLLETQYFGPGTRLLVL.